In its sample, the clone carrying this T cell receptor beta chain was seen many times. Germline loops: CDR1 SGHTA, CDR2 FQGTGA. Trimming cost V 5 bases and J 5 bases, with 13 bases left between them. The CDR3 contains 13 residues. TCRdb re-called the 5' RACE reads with MiXCR, one entry per CDR3 protein. This repertoire shows some 25,000 distinct CDR3 sequences, 4% to 5% found once; its top ten account for roughly 5.2%. These data belong to a study of spatial heterogeneity in lung cancer. Time point denoted: sample taken at primary tumor resection. The study sequenced unsorted whole RNA from tumor, nontumor lung or frozen PBMC.

The clonotype comes from a male donor with early-stage non-small cell lung cancer. This sample comprised PBMCs, obtained at surgery. The chain uses TRBV7-3 and TRBJ2-7; D is perhaps TRBD1 (5 bases). CDR3 residues: CASSRWAGHEQYF. The CDR3 DNA is TGTGCCAGCAGCCGGTGGGCAGGGCACGAGCAGTACTTC.